The TCR beta chain described here comes from a study of cytomegalovirus exposure and HLA in healthy donors (dated by TCRdb to about 2017). In terms of the full investigation: According to a later analysis, the approximately 120 validation repertoires were produced on the same platform as the approximately 610 repertoires of the first cohort. The aim of the study was to test whether cataloging public T cell receptors could identify signatures of past pathogen exposure. In addition to the first cohort of roughly 670 subjects, a separate validation cohort of 120 different subjects was used. The study combined high-throughput TCR immunosequencing, statistical association of individual TCRs with disease status, and machine learning to predict cytomegalovirus infection status. Paper-wide results and their limitations: In vitro tests confirmed that a few of the cytomegalovirus-associated TCR beta chains recognize cytomegalovirus antigens. All 120 or so repertoires were used to score co-occurrence in the validation cohort in a later analysis, because that analysis had no HLA typing for the cohort. Most TCR sequences were observed very rarely across donors, whereas some public TCRs were present in many individuals. It was suggested by the authors that the approach could potentially be generalized to other disease states and immunological phenotypes. A total of 150 or so TCR beta chains were listed by the study as associated with cytomegalovirus. A later analysis found that TCRs clustered in the first cohort also tended to co-occur in the 95 to 150 validation repertoires, with 94% of cluster scores above 0. In both the original and validation cohorts, the classifier was reported to diagnose cytomegalovirus status with high specificity and sensitivity.

The method behind the library was the immunoSEQ multiplex PCR assay. The study's own analysis went as follows. A statistical classification framework was built for diagnosing cytomegalovirus status from the catalog of TCR beta chain sequences. This is the immuneACCESS table as TCRdb keeps it, with only in-frame sequences that have V and J called. A part of the clones is gone; compared with another copy, unresolved V genes explain less than half, and the rest is unexplained. V, J and clone size were drawn from that table, and D and trimming were deduced from the DNA. Within this sample are 130,000 or so clones, with roughly nine tenths of them counted one time only. Over 3% of the sample goes to the ten largest clones. From a lookup of the germline V gene, CDR1 and CDR2 are KGHSH and LQKENI. Trimmed from V: 6 bases; trimmed from J: 6 bases; junction bases lacking a gene match: 5. The cysteine opens and the phenylalanine closes a CDR3 of 14 amino acids. Only the CDR3 part of the read is kept: 42 bases, read in frame from the first base.

The donors belonged to the validation cohort of under 150 subjects, which was separate from the approximately 680-subject first cohort. As to this clone: This clone's antigen is unknown. It has no much larger one-base neighbor in the sample; base qualities were not kept.

Recombination linked TRBV18 to TRBJ1-2; TRBD1 aligns with 12 central bases. Sequencing was performed on PBMCs. The sequence came from a man aged 30-40 years in good health and CMV-seronegative. The CDR3 loop reads CASSPGQGAHGYTF. The DNA sequence is as follows: TGTGCCAGCTCGCCGGGACAGGGGGCTCATGGCTACACCTTC.